Below, 14 T cell receptor beta chains from the same sample are listed, as sequenced in a study of shared clonotypes between healthy human individuals. TCRdb's copy holds only in-frame clones and misses some; the assay was immunoSEQ multiplex PCR. The sample includes roughly 2 million clones, over 85% seen only once; the top ten take about 0.13%. The sample taken for sequencing was naive CD4+ T cells sorted from blood. Subset indicated: CD45RA+ positively selected. The receptors originated from a man in his late teens or twenties in good health.

The J gene is TRBJ1-4, the V gene TRBV4-1; no clear D. Per the germline V gene, CDR1 is MGHRA and CDR2 is YSYEKL. The CDR3 runs 16 residues. V was shortened by 3 bases and J by 0 bases, with 11 bases between the two germline ends. CDR3 sequence: CASSHKSGATNEKLFF. CDR3 in DNA: TGCGCCAGCAGCCATAAGAGTGGTGCAACTAATGAAAAACTGTTTTTT.

A word on this clone: In the same sample, other DNA sequences code for this CDR3. The rearrangement joins TRBV6-5 to TRBJ1-2; D is ambiguous. Trimming pared 3 bases from V and 0 bases from J, leaving 5 bases between. CDR3 size: 13 residues. Germline values: CDR1 MNHEY, CDR2 SVGAGI. Here the CDR3 DNA reads TGTGCCAGCAGTTATGCCTCTAACTATGGCTACACCTTC. The encoded protein is CASSYASNYGYTF.

This clone was seen a single time. The rearrangement links TRBV7-9 to TRBJ2-1; 8 nucleotides align to TRBD1. This CDR3 has 17 residues. V gave up 4 bases and J gave up 0 bases; unmatched junction bases: 8. Per germline, CDR1 SEHNR and CDR2 FQNEAQ (reference sequence). The CDR3 DNA sequence: TGTGCCAGCAGCTCCGTGAGACAGGGGAGCTCCTACAATGAGCAGTTCTTC. Its translation is CASSSVRQGSSYNEQFF. Drawing the rest from reference TRBV7-9 and TRBJ2-1, the complete variable domain is DTGVSQNPRHKITKRGQNVTFRCDPISEHNRLYWYRQTLGQGPEFLTYFQNEAQLEKSRLLSDRFSAERPKGSFSTLEIQRTEQGDSAMYLCASSSVRQGSSYNEQFFGPGTRLTVL.

The rearrangement joins TRBV27 to TRBJ2-7; D is ambiguous. The CDR3 is 13 residues long. V lost 2 bases and J lost 2, with 7 bases in between. Germline V gene sequence: CDR1 MNHEY, CDR2 SMNVEV (reference sequence). This chain's CDR3 is CASSLAAPYEQYF. In DNA, the CDR3 is TGTGCCAGCAGTTTAGCGGCCCCCTACGAGCAGTACTTC.

The chain joins TRBV5-1 to TRBJ2-1, with 13 nucleotides matching TRBD2. This CDR3 has 18 amino acids. The V gene end was trimmed by 4 bases and the J gene end by 5 bases; junction bases not matched to a gene: 12. The germline gives CDR1 SGHRS, CDR2 YFSETQ. The CDR3 bases are TGCGCCAGCAGCACTTGGGGTCTAGGGACTAGCGGGGACAATGAGCAGTTCTTC. Encoded protein: CASSTWGLGTSGDNEQFF.

CDR3 protein: CAWSSGLGNTIYF. In DNA form, the CDR3 reads TGTGCCTGGAGTTCCGGACTCGGAAACACCATATATTTT. V and J are TRBV30 and TRBJ1-3; D unresolved. The CDR3 runs to 13 residues. V lost 2 bases and J lost 4, with 9 bases in between. The germline V gene encodes CDR1 GTSNPN and CDR2 SVGIG (reference sequence).

The chain joins TRBV2 to TRBJ2-1; no clear D gene. There are 11 residues in the CDR3. Per the germline V gene, CDR1 is SNHLY and CDR2 is FYNNEI. The germline V and J ends were trimmed by 6 bases and 11 bases, with 11 bases remaining between them. CDR3 in amino acids: CASSLPLKQFF. The CDR3 DNA reads as TGTGCCAGCAGCCTACCTTTGAAGCAGTTCTTC.

This sequence joins TRBV6-5 and TRBJ1-2, with 10 nucleotides matching TRBD1. The CDR3 totals 13 residues. Per the germline V gene, CDR1 is MNHEY and CDR2 is SVGAGI. V dropped 7 bases and J dropped 5; count of bases not matched to a gene: 4. The CDR3, as DNA: TGTGCCAGCACCCGACAGGGGGCTTATGGCTACACCTTC. This codes for CASTRQGAYGYTF.

Remarks on this clone: This CDR3 is also generated by other DNA sequences in the sample. The J gene is TRBJ2-5, the V gene TRBV7-2; D gene unclear. This CDR3 contains 13 residues. CDR1 SGHTA and CDR2 FQGNSA come from the germline V gene. V was pared by 2 bases and J by 3 bases, with 7 bases between. CDR3 in amino acids: CASSLQREETQYF. The CDR3 bases are TGTGCCAGCAGCTTACAAAGGGAAGAGACCCAGTACTTC.

The genes are TRBV6-1 and TRBJ1-5; unclear D gene. Between the trimmed V and J ends, which lost 0 bases and 2 bases, there was a span of 11 bases. Germline CDR1 is MNHNS and CDR2 is SASEGT. This CDR3 has 16 amino acids. CDR3 sequence: CASSEARSSGNQPQHF. The CDR3 DNA sequence: TGTGCCAGCAGTGAAGCGAGGTCGTCGGGCAATCAGCCCCAGCATTTT.

The rearrangement links TRBV5-5 to TRBJ1-1; 11 bases agree with TRBD1. The CDR3 has 13 residues. CDR1 and CDR2 (germline): SGHKS, YYEKEE (reference sequence). The V gene end was trimmed by 0 bases and the J gene end by 11 bases; junction bases not matched to a gene: 3. CDR3 residues: CASSLADRGRAFF. In DNA form, the CDR3 reads TGTGCCAGCAGCTTGGCGGACAGGGGGCGGGCTTTCTTT.

J is TRBJ1-3 and V is TRBV10-1; D remains ambiguous. Deletions cut 0 bases from V and 2 bases from J, with 8 bases between. This CDR3 has 15 residues. The germline gives CDR1 WNHNN, CDR2 SYGVQD (reference sequence). The CDR3, as DNA: TGCGCCAGCAGTGAGTCTGGCAGGACTGGAAACACCATATATTTT. Protein product: CASSESGRTGNTIYF.

The gene calls are TRBV30 and TRBJ2-7; D ambiguous. V lost 6 bases to trimming and J lost 6 bases, with 21 bases between them. The V gene's germline CDR1 is GTSNPN and CDR2 SVGIG (reference sequence). The length of the CDR3 is 14 residues. The CDR3 loop reads CACPAFSLGGEQYF. CDR3 in DNA: TGTGCCTGCCCAGCGTTTTCGTTGGGCGGCGAGCAGTACTTC.

As to this clone: Given a much more abundant clone one base away, this may be a read error. This CDR3 is also generated by other DNA sequences in the sample. The chain recombines TRBV5-1 with TRBJ1-1; D gene ambiguous. V gave up 0 bases and J gave up 0 bases, with 6 bases separating them. The germline V gene has CDR1 SGHRS and CDR2 YFSETQ. CDR3 length: 14 amino acids. DNA of the CDR3: TGCGCCAGCAGCTTGGGTGGGATGAACACTGAAGCTTTCTTT. Residues: CASSLGGMNTEAFF.